This is a list of T cell receptor beta chains from one sample in a study of blood T cells in healthy people across ages. MiXCR, applied by TCRdb to the 5' RACE reads, yields one record per CDR3 protein. This table has hundreds of thousands of distinct CDR3 sequences, approximately 40% appearing once. The material sequenced was blood. The receptors derive from a man aged 80 or over in good health. CDR3s include the opening cysteine and the closing phenylalanine or tryptophan.

TRBJ1-5 TRBV4-3 CASSQEGGQPQHF
NA TRBV9 CTSSQGRSEQYF
TRBJ1-2 TRBV3-1 CASSQGTGGHGYTF
TRBJ2-1 TRBV3-1 CASSRNLANEQFF
TRBJ2-7 TRBV7-2 CASSSIPRGGTYNEQYF
TRBJ1-2 TRBV4-1 CASSQRQGFFYGYTF
TRBJ2-3 TRBV7-9 CASSLGQGKQYF
TRBJ2-7 TRBV5-1 CASSLAGTHSYEQYF
TRBJ1-5 TRBV27 CASSPRAGTPNQPQHF
TRBJ2-3 TRBV6-5 CTSGWDRVGTDTQYF
TRBJ2-5 TRBV5-4 CASSLDGTGEETQYF
TRBJ2-5 TRBV7-9 CASSPFRRGAETQYF
TRBJ2-5 TRBV20-1 CSAGLAGRETQYF
TRBJ2-1 TRBV20-1 CSARGGTSGSQQFF